Listed below are T cell receptor beta chains from one sample, sequenced in a study of blood T cell repertoires in COVID-19. This table comes from immunoSEQ multiplex PCR, and its TCRdb copy is limited to in-frame clones, with some not included. The sample includes some 240,000 clones, around 82% seen only once; the top ten take about 13%. The sequenced sample was peripheral blood. These receptors all stem from a human donor in a cohort sampled during active COVID-19. Both conserved end residues are part of each CDR3. Fields, in order: CDR3 length, V gene, J gene, clone size, D gene, CDR3 DNA, CDR3 protein. D genes are given only for firm matches. For some rows the clone size is stated as once, few or many, or as a class when expanded; others skip it.

length: 14; V: TRBV7-2; J: TRBJ1-1; size: -; D: TRBD1; DNA: TGTGCCAGCAGCCTGACAGGGATAAACACTGAAGCTTTCTTT; CDR3: CASSLTGINTEAFF
length: 17; V: TRBV10-3; J: TRBJ2-1; size: -; D: TRBD2; DNA: TGTGCCATCAGTAAGGCCAGCGGGAGGGTCGAGAACAATGAGCAGTTCTTC; CDR3: CAISKASGRVENNEQFF
length: 13; V: TRBV24-1; J: TRBJ1-1; size: -; D: -; DNA: TGTGCCACCAGTGGCCGGCCGGGGACTGAAGCTTTCTTT; CDR3: CATSGRPGTEAFF
length: 15; V: TRBV19; J: TRBJ1-2; size: -; D: -; DNA: TGTGCCAGTCGACTATCTAGGGACATAACCTATGGCTACACCTTC; CDR3: CASRLSRDITYGYTF
length: 14; V: TRBV2; J: TRBJ1-5; size: -; D: TRBD1; DNA: TGTGCCAGCAGTGAAGGGACAGGCGGGCAGCCCCAGCATTTT; CDR3: CASSEGTGGQPQHF
length: 15; V: TRBV19; J: TRBJ2-5; size: once; D: -; DNA: TGTGCCAGTACGTCGTGGGGGGGGCCCGAAGAGACCCAGTACTTC; CDR3: CASTSWGGPEETQYF
length: 15; V: TRBV6-5; J: TRBJ2-1; size: -; D: -; DNA: TGTGCCAGCAGTTACGTCGCGGCGTCCTACAATGAGCAGTTCTTC; CDR3: CASSYVAASYNEQFF
length: 16; V: TRBV11-3; J: TRBJ2-1; size: -; D: -; DNA: TGTGCCAGCAGCTTATCCGGGGAAGGAGATTACAATGAGCAGTTCTTC; CDR3: CASSLSGEGDYNEQFF
length: 13; V: TRBV12-3/TRBV12-4; J: TRBJ1-1; size: -; D: -; DNA: TGTGCCAGCAGTTTCATTCCGAACACTGAAGCTTTCTTT; CDR3: CASSFIPNTEAFF
length: 14; V: TRBV7-2; J: TRBJ2-7; size: -; D: -; DNA: TGTGCCAGCAGCATCCCAGACAGCTCCTACGAGCAGTACTTC; CDR3: CASSIPDSSYEQYF
length: 11; V: TRBV28; J: TRBJ1-2; size: -; D: -; DNA: TGTGCCAGCAGTGCCGCGAGTGGCTACACCTTC; CDR3: CASSAASGYTF
length: 18; V: TRBV4-2; J: TRBJ2-1; size: -; D: TRBD2; DNA: TGTGCCAGCAGCCAAGATCGTCGCGGGAGGAGCTCCTACAATGAGCAGTTCTTC; CDR3: CASSQDRRGRSSYNEQFF
length: 15; V: TRBV7-2; J: TRBJ2-2; size: -; D: -; DNA: TGTGCCAGCAGCTTAGCGGGGGCCATGGGCGGGGAGCTGTTTTTT; CDR3: CASSLAGAMGGELFF
length: 11; V: TRBV6-6; J: TRBJ1-2; size: -; D: -; DNA: TGTGCCAGCAGTTACTCCCGGGACACCGTCTTC; CDR3: CASSYSRDTVF
length: 13; V: TRBV9; J: TRBJ1-5; size: few; D: -; DNA: TGTGCCAGCAGCGTAGGACAAAATCAGCCCCAGCATTTT; CDR3: CASSVGQNQPQHF
length: 13; V: TRBV18; J: TRBJ2-5; size: -; D: TRBD1; DNA: TGTGCCAGCTCACCTACAGGGGGGGAGACCCAGTACTTC; CDR3: CASSPTGGETQYF
length: 16; V: TRBV6-2/TRBV6-3; J: TRBJ1-5; size: few; D: -; DNA: TGTGCCAGCAGTTACTCGGTCGGGTATAGCAATCAGCCCCAGCATTTT; CDR3: CASSYSVGYSNQPQHF
length: 13; V: TRBV6-2/TRBV6-3; J: TRBJ1-2; size: -; D: -; DNA: TGTGCCAGCAGTTACCTCCAGCAGAGGGGCTACACCTTC; CDR3: CASSYLQQRGYTF
length: 16; V: TRBV2; J: TRBJ2-7; size: -; D: TRBD2; DNA: TGTGCCAGCAGGGGGCGGAGGCGGGACTACCTTAACGAGCAGTACTTC; CDR3: CASRGRRRDYLNEQYF
length: 16; V: TRBV13; J: TRBJ2-3; size: -; D: TRBD2; DNA: TGTGCCAGCAGCTTGGGCGGACTAGCGCGCACAGATACGCAGTATTTT; CDR3: CASSLGGLARTDTQYF
length: 20; V: TRBV3-1/TRBV3-2; J: TRBJ2-5; size: -; D: TRBD2; DNA: TGTGCCAGCAGCCAACCACGACAGACGGCCATAGCGGGACGCGCGGAGACCCAGTACTTC; CDR3: CASSQPRQTAIAGRAETQYF
length: 14; V: TRBV2; J: TRBJ1-5; size: once; D: -; DNA: TGTGCCAGCAGTCGCGACATTAGCAATCAGCCCCAGCATTTT; CDR3: CASSRDISNQPQHF
length: 16; V: TRBV15; J: TRBJ2-6; size: once; D: TRBD1; DNA: TGTGCCACCAGCAGAGCTAGGGGGCCTGGGGCCAACGTCCTGACTTTC; CDR3: CATSRARGPGANVLTF
length: 15; V: TRBV28; J: TRBJ1-6; size: -; D: -; DNA: TGTGCCAGCTCCTCGCCGGGGACTTATAATTCACCCCTCCACTTT; CDR3: CASSSPGTYNSPLHF
length: 13; V: TRBV7-2; J: TRBJ1-6; size: -; D: -; DNA: TGTGCCAGCAGCCTCGCAGGGGATTCACCCCTCCACTTT; CDR3: CASSLAGDSPLHF
length: 17; V: TRBV4-2; J: TRBJ2-7; size: -; D: TRBD2; DNA: TGTGCCAGCAGCCAAGAGCTGGCGGGAGGCCTGCCCTACGAGCAGTACTTC; CDR3: CASSQELAGGLPYEQYF
length: 16; V: TRBV5-6; J: TRBJ2-2; size: -; D: TRBD2; DNA: TGTGCCAGCAGCTCCTGGACTAGCGGGGTCACCGGGGAGCTGTTTTTT; CDR3: CASSSWTSGVTGELFF
length: 13; V: TRBV12-5; J: TRBJ1-2; size: -; D: -; DNA: TGTGCTAGTGGTTTTTCCTCCGGCTATGGCTACACCTTC; CDR3: CASGFSSGYGYTF
length: 16; V: TRBV11-3; J: TRBJ2-1; size: -; D: TRBD2; DNA: TGTGCCAGCAGCTTAGACGGGACTAGATTTTACAATGAGCAGTTCTTC; CDR3: CASSLDGTRFYNEQFF
length: 14; V: TRBV5-4; J: TRBJ1-2; size: -; D: TRBD1; DNA: TGTGCCAGCAGCTACCGGGACAGGGAGGATGGCTACACCTTC; CDR3: CASSYRDREDGYTF
length: 14; V: TRBV30; J: TRBJ1-2; size: few; D: TRBD1; DNA: TGTGCCTGGGGGGGGGACAGCGCTAACTATGGCTACACCTTC; CDR3: CAWGGDSANYGYTF
length: 14; V: TRBV6-5; J: TRBJ1-1; size: once; D: -; DNA: TGTGCCAGCAGATATGACAGGTCGAACACTGAAGCTTTCTTT; CDR3: CASRYDRSNTEAFF
length: 19; V: TRBV21-1; J: TRBJ1-6; size: -; D: -; DNA: TGTGCCAGCAGCAAAGAGGTAGGGACAGGCCAATACTATAATTCACCCCTCCACTTT; CDR3: CASSKEVGTGQYYNSPLHF
length: 14; V: TRBV7-9; J: TRBJ1-5; size: -; D: -; DNA: TGTGCCAGCAGCTTATCCTCAGGGTCTCAGCCCCAGCATTTT; CDR3: CASSLSSGSQPQHF
length: 13; V: TRBV19; J: TRBJ2-1; size: -; D: -; DNA: TGTGCCAGTATGGGGCTGATCTACAATGAGCAGTTCTTC; CDR3: CASMGLIYNEQFF
length: 12; V: TRBV28; J: TRBJ1-2; size: -; D: -; DNA: TGTGCCAGCTCTATGCCCAGGTACGGCTACACCTTC; CDR3: CASSMPRYGYTF
length: 11; V: TRBV10-3; J: TRBJ2-7; size: few; D: -; DNA: TGTGTGATTGCCCGAGGGCAGGTCCCGTACTTC; CDR3: CVIARGQVPYF
length: 13; V: TRBV7-9; J: TRBJ2-2; size: -; D: TRBD2; DNA: TGTGCCAGCAGCCCTAGCGGAACCGGGGAGCTGTTTTTT; CDR3: CASSPSGTGELFF
length: 15; V: TRBV6-1; J: TRBJ1-3; size: -; D: -; DNA: TGTGCCAGCAGTGAAGCGGCGGGGGGCAGGAACACCATATATTTT; CDR3: CASSEAAGGRNTIYF
length: 13; V: TRBV11-2; J: TRBJ2-7; size: few; D: -; DNA: TGTGCCAGCAGCCGTAGCGGCTCCTACGAGCAGTACTTC; CDR3: CASSRSGSYEQYF
length: 15; V: TRBV7-2; J: TRBJ1-6; size: -; D: TRBD1; DNA: TGTGCCAGCAGCCGGGAGCAGGGGGGTAATTCACCCCTCCACTTT; CDR3: CASSREQGGNSPLHF
length: 14; V: TRBV4-2; J: TRBJ1-4; size: -; D: -; DNA: TGTGCCAGCAGCCAAGATTGGGCAGGGCAGAAACTGTTTTTT; CDR3: CASSQDWAGQKLFF
length: 14; V: TRBV9; J: TRBJ2-1; size: -; D: -; DNA: TGTGCCAGCAGCCCGGGGACTTTCGAGAATGAGCAGTTCTTC; CDR3: CASSPGTFENEQFF
length: 17; V: TRBV19; J: TRBJ1-1; size: -; D: -; DNA: TGTGCCAGTAGTATAGGTATGAGTGGACACCTAAACACTGAAGCTTTCTTT; CDR3: CASSIGMSGHLNTEAFF
length: 16; V: TRBV15; J: TRBJ2-1; size: -; D: TRBD1; DNA: TGTGCCACCAGCAGAGATCTAGGGGGCGCTAGCAATGAGCAGTTCTTC; CDR3: CATSRDLGGASNEQFF
length: 12; V: TRBV19; J: TRBJ2-1; size: -; D: -; DNA: TGTGCCAGTAGTATAGATCGGGGTGAGCAGTTCTTC; CDR3: CASSIDRGEQFF
length: 12; V: TRBV3-1/TRBV3-2; J: TRBJ2-7; size: -; D: TRBD1; DNA: TGTGCCAGCAGCTTATCAGGGGGAGAGCAGTACTTC; CDR3: CASSLSGGEQYF
length: 15; V: TRBV11-2; J: TRBJ2-3; size: -; D: TRBD2; DNA: TGTGCCAGCAGCTTTAGCGGGAGTGGTACAGATACGCAGTATTTT; CDR3: CASSFSGSGTDTQYF
length: 14; V: TRBV30; J: TRBJ1-6; size: -; D: -; DNA: TGTGCCTACTACCAGAGGGATCGGGCATCACCCCTCCACTTT; CDR3: CAYYQRDRASPLHF
length: 13; V: TRBV27; J: TRBJ1-4; size: few; D: TRBD1; DNA: TGTGCCAGCACCGGGACAGTGAATGAAAAACTGTTTTTT; CDR3: CASTGTVNEKLFF
length: 16; V: TRBV5-1; J: TRBJ2-2; size: -; D: TRBD2; DNA: TGCGCCAGCAGCGGAGCGACTAGCGGGAGGTCCGGGGAGCTGTTTTTT; CDR3: CASSGATSGRSGELFF
length: 14; V: TRBV19; J: TRBJ2-5; size: -; D: -; DNA: TGTGCCAGTACCCTCCAGGGGTCCAAAGAGACCCAGTACTTC; CDR3: CASTLQGSKETQYF
length: 15; V: TRBV5-1; J: TRBJ2-1; size: -; D: TRBD1; DNA: TGCGCCAGCAGCTTGGCAGGACAGGGCGGGAATGAGCAGTTCTTC; CDR3: CASSLAGQGGNEQFF
length: 16; V: TRBV4-1; J: TRBJ1-2; size: many; D: TRBD1; DNA: TGCGCCAGCAGCCAAGTGAGGGTCGGGACAGGGGATGGCTACACCTTC; CDR3: CASSQVRVGTGDGYTF
length: 13; V: TRBV12-3/TRBV12-4; J: TRBJ2-7; size: -; D: -; DNA: TGTGCCAGCAGGGTGGACAGATCCTACGAGCAGTACTTC; CDR3: CASRVDRSYEQYF
length: 14; V: TRBV3-1/TRBV3-2; J: TRBJ1-2; size: -; D: TRBD1; DNA: TGTGCCAGCAGCCCAGGGGGCAGGGACTATGGCTACACCTTC; CDR3: CASSPGGRDYGYTF
length: 13; V: TRBV9; J: TRBJ1-2; size: -; D: TRBD1; DNA: TGTGCCAGCAGCGTAGTAGGGGGCAATGGCTACACCTTC; CDR3: CASSVVGGNGYTF
length: 14; V: TRBV2; J: TRBJ2-5; size: -; D: TRBD2; DNA: TGTGCCAGCAGCTCTCGAACGGGAGGAGAGACCCAGTACTTC; CDR3: CASSSRTGGETQYF
length: 13; V: TRBV27; J: TRBJ2-5; size: once; D: -; DNA: TGTGCCAGCAGTTTATCAGGGGGGGGGACCCAGTACTTC; CDR3: CASSLSGGGTQYF